The 21 T cell receptor beta chains below were found in one sample sequenced in a study of persistence of HIV-infected CD4 T cells (dated by TCRdb to 2020 to 2022). No antigen is known for these receptors. TCRbeta repertoires were sequenced from genomic DNA with the immunoSEQ hsTCRB assay version 4 in survey mode. The clones in this table, taken by TCRdb from immuneACCESS, are in-frame only. Not every clone is retained; where verified, under half of the shortfall comes from an unresolved V gene, and the cause of the rest is unknown. Within this sample are around 35,000 clones, with around 80% of them counted one time only. Around 1.5% of the sample lies in the top ten. The treatment or condition tag for this specimen amounts to: suppressive antiretroviral therapy. Lysates of CMV-infected fibroblasts at 9 to 10 ug/mL were used to stimulate the cells. Memory populations depleted of antigen-responding cells were obtained by sorting nonresponding CD40L-negative CD69-negative CD45RO-high memory CD4+ T cells.

The sequencing used CD4+ T cells sorted from PBMCs after 18-hour stimulation, collected from a patient who received antiretroviral therapy. Interpreted using the paper, the cell subset or site label stands for: CD40L-CD69- CD45RO-high memory CD4 T cells not responding to CMV lysate. These receptors originate from an adult man with HIV who was CMV-seropositive.

This clone occurred once. The rearrangement joins TRBV7-6 to TRBJ2-1; TRBD2 agrees at 14 bases. This CDR3 spans 17 amino acids. The germline CDR1 and CDR2 sequences are SGHVS and FNYEAQ. Unmatched junction bases numbered 10, after V lost 5 bases and J lost 7 bases. The CDR3 region is CASSLGLAGGRTNEQFF. The CDR3 DNA follows: TGTGCCAGCAGCCTCGGACTAGCGGGGGGCCGGACGAATGAGCAGTTCTTC.

This clone was detected only a few times. The rearrangement uses TRBV24-1 and TRBJ2-2; D possibly matches TRBD1 or TRBD2 (6 bases each). This CDR3 is built from 18 residues. V dropped 2 bases and J dropped 5 bases, with 20 bases sitting between them. CDR1 is KGHDR, CDR2 SFDVKD, per germline. Here the CDR3 reads CATSDSARGVRRTGELFF. In nucleotides, the CDR3 is TGTGCCACCAGTGATTCCGCGAGGGGGGTCCGGAGAACCGGGGAGCTGTTTTTT.

The V call is TRBV20-1, the J call TRBJ2-7; D gene ambiguous. Deletions cut 3 bases from V and 2 bases from J, with 14 bases between. The CDR3 is 14 residues long. The germline V gene has CDR1 DFQATT and CDR2 SNEGSKA (reference sequence). The CDR3 DNA reads TGCAGTGCTAGTCCGAGAGGCTACACCTACGAGCAGTACTTC. Protein sequence: CSASPRGYTYEQYF.

This chain uses TRBV3-1 (or the pseudogene TRBV3-2) with TRBJ1-1; D is unclear. Germline V gene lookup returns CDR1 LGHDT and CDR2 YNNKEL (reference sequence). V was clipped by 2 bases and J by 1 base, with 11 bases between them. The CDR3 spans 15 residues. In nucleotides, the CDR3 is TGTGCCAGCAGCCAATGGATCCGGCCGAACACTGAAGCTTTCTTT. Translation gives CASSQWIRPNTEAFF.

This rearrangement joins TRBV7-6 to TRBJ2-3, with D perhaps matching TRBD2 (7 bases). Germline V CDR1 and CDR2: SGHVS, FNYEAQ. Trimming stripped 3 bases from V and 4 bases from J, with 11 bases between. The CDR3 contains 14 residues. CDR3 sequence (DNA): TGTGCCAGCAGCTTTGCGGGGGCACCAGATACGCAGTATTTT. This codes for CASSFAGAPDTQYF.

The rearrangement joins TRBV3-1 (or the pseudogene TRBV3-2) to TRBJ1-1, with D possibly TRBD1 on 5 matching bases. This CDR3 has 15 amino acids. V shed 4 bases and J shed 0 bases, with 12 bases lying between them. The germline CDR1 and CDR2 sequences are LGHDT and YNNKEL (reference sequence). The CDR3 sequence is CASSPRGGLNTEAFF. The DNA for the CDR3 is TGTGCCAGCAGCCCCCGGGGGGGACTGAACACTGAAGCTTTCTTT.

The rearrangement joins TRBV6-5 to TRBJ1-4; a weak D match, TRBD1 (6 bases). The CDR3 runs 15 residues. CDR1 and CDR2 from the germline V gene are MNHEY and SVGAGI. The ends were cut back, 7 bases at V and 7 bases at J, with 19 bases in the middle. The CDR3 spells CASMSNNGGGEKLFF. The CDR3 nucleotides are TGTGCCAGCATGAGCAATAATGGAGGGGGTGAAAAACTGTTTTTT.

The V call is TRBV10-3, the J call TRBJ1-2; no clear D. Germline-derived CDR1 and CDR2 are ENHRY and SYGVKD. This CDR3 contains 15 residues. V was trimmed by 4 bases and J by 6 bases, leaving 18 bases between them. CDR3 nucleotides: TGTGCCATCAGTGGTCTCCGAGAGGAAAAGGATGGCTACACCTTC. It specifies CAISGLREEKDGYTF.

The chain joins TRBV6-1 to TRBJ2-2; 7 positions match TRBD1. The V segment lost 6 bases and the J segment 8 bases; nucleotides outside the gene matches: 9. CDR3 length: 14 amino acids. CDR1 and CDR2 from the germline V gene are MNHNS and SASEGT. The CDR3 DNA sequence: TGTGCCAGCAGCCCCGACAGGGTCCAGGGGGAGCTGTTTTTT. As protein: CASSPDRVQGELFF.

The chain is built from TRBV7-2 and TRBJ1-3; 11 bases agree with TRBD1. The V gene end was trimmed by 0 bases and the J gene end by 4 bases; junction bases not matched to a gene: 5. Germline-derived CDR1 and CDR2 are SGHTA and FQGNSA. The CDR3 covers 17 residues. CDR3 nucleotides: TGTGCCAGCAGCTTAGCCCGGACAGGGGGCTGGGGAAACACCATATATTTT. Its protein is CASSLARTGGWGNTIYF.

The chain links TRBV7-9 to TRBJ1-1, with TRBD1 identical over 12 bases. CDR3 size: 16 residues. The J segment lost 4 bases and the V segment lost 1 base, leaving 4 bases of the junction unmatched. From germline, CDR1 is SEHNR and CDR2 FQNEAQ (reference sequence). The CDR3 DNA follows: TGTGCCAGCAGCTTAGGTTCGGGACAGGGGGCCACTGAAGCTTTCTTT. It encodes CASSLGSGQGATEAFF.

CDR3 sequence: CASSPRGNSPLHF. In DNA form, the CDR3 reads TGTGCCAGCAGCCCACGCGGTAATTCACCCCTCCACTTT. The chain is built from TRBV14 and TRBJ1-6; D uncertain. Trimming took off 4 bases at V and 6 bases at J, with 7 bases between the two ends. The CDR3 consists of 13 residues. CDR1 is SGHDN, CDR2 FVKESK, per germline.

The chain recombines TRBV14 with TRBJ1-2; tentatively, D is TRBD1 (6 bases). Germline CDR1 reads SGHDN; CDR2 reads FVKESK. The CDR3 consists of 15 residues. Trimming pared 3 bases from V and 3 bases from J, leaving 14 bases between. The CDR3 protein is CASSQGSQGHYGYTF. As DNA, the CDR3 is TGTGCCAGCAGCCAGGGGTCACAGGGCCACTATGGCTACACCTTC. Using reference TRBV14 and TRBJ1-2 for the parts outside the CDR3, the full variable domain is EAGVTQFPSHSVIEKGQTVTLRCDPISGHDNLYWYRRVMGKEIKFLLHFVKESKQDESGMPNNRFLAERTGGTYSTLKVQPAELEDSGVYFCASSQGSQGHYGYTFGSGTRLTVV.

The chain carries TRBV19 and TRBJ1-5; the D gene is possibly TRBD1 (5 bases). Germline V gene lookup returns CDR1 LNHDA and CDR2 SQIVND (reference sequence). Trimming shortened V by 2 bases and J by 3 bases, and 11 bases separated the two germline ends. This CDR3 contains 15 residues. CDR3 DNA sequence: TGTGCCAGTAGTATATTTTCCAGGGCCAATCAGCCCCAGCATTTT. Translating gives CASSIFSRANQPQHF.

This sequence joins TRBV19 and TRBJ2-1, with TRBD1 matching over 7 bases. The junction had 2 bases not matched to a gene; V was cut back by 1 base and J by 2 bases. This CDR3 has 15 residues. In germline, CDR1 is LNHDA, CDR2 SQIVND (reference sequence). CDR3 loop: CASSIARGPYNEQFF. DNA for the CDR3: TGTGCCAGTAGTATAGCGAGGGGGCCCTACAATGAGCAGTTCTTC.

This clone was seen more than once but under ten times. The chain combines TRBV18 with TRBJ1-3; D is undetermined. Germline V gene lookup returns CDR1 KGHSH and CDR2 LQKENI. There are 17 residues in the CDR3. The V end lost 3 bases, the J end lost 0 bases, and 15 bases lay between the germline ends. In nucleotides, the CDR3 is TGTGCCAGCTCACCCGCGACCGGATCCTCCTCTGGAAACACCATATATTTT. Protein: CASSPATGSSSGNTIYF. Using reference TRBV18 and TRBJ1-3 for the parts outside the CDR3, the full variable domain is NAGVMQNPRHLVRRRGQEARLRCSPMKGHSHVYWYRQLPEEGLKFMVYLQKENIIDESGMPKERFSAEFPKEGPSILRIQQVVRGDSAAYFCASSPATGSSSGNTIYFGEGSWLTVV.

This chain joins TRBV18 and TRBJ1-2; D gene uncertain. The CDR3 covers 13 residues. From germline, CDR1 is KGHSH and CDR2 LQKENI. The germline V and J ends were trimmed by 3 bases and 1 base, with 6 bases remaining between them. The CDR3, as DNA: TGTGCCAGCTCACCGGATTATAACTATGGCTACACCTTC. This translates into CASSPDYNYGYTF.

This clone has only a few counts. The chain links TRBV29-1 to TRBJ1-2; D is ambiguous. V lost 7 bases and J 6 bases, leaving 15 bases between the germline ends. This CDR3 has 12 amino acids. Germline V gene lookup returns CDR1 SQVTM and CDR2 ANQGSEA. The CDR3 loop reads CSAGGQSDGYTF. The CDR3 DNA reads TGCAGCGCCGGCGGGCAATCTGATGGCTACACCTTC.

Concerning this clone itself: The sample carries other DNA sequences with the same CDR3. The chain recombines TRBV28 with TRBJ1-1; 12 bases fit TRBD1. The CDR3 has 16 residues. After removal of 5 bases from V and 5 bases from J, the junction contained 9 bases not matched to a gene. Germline assignment: CDR1 MDHEN and CDR2 SYDVKM. CDR3 residues: CASSLPGQGAGTEAFF. The DNA of the CDR3 is TGTGCCAGCAGTCTGCCGGGACAGGGGGCCGGAACTGAAGCTTTCTTT. Full variable domain (rest looked up from reference TRBV28 and TRBJ1-1): DVKVTQSSRYLVKRTGEKVFLECVQDMDHENMFWYRQDPGLGLRLIYFSYDVKMKEKGDIPEGYSVSREKKERFSLILESASTNQTSMYLCASSLPGQGAGTEAFFGQGTRLTVV.

This clone was picked up one time. The rearrangement links TRBV3-1 (or the pseudogene TRBV3-2) to TRBJ2-7, with TRBD1 matching 9 bases. There are 15 residues in the CDR3. J gave up 2 bases and V 1 base, and 3 bases lay outside the gene matches. The germline V gene has CDR1 LGHDT and CDR2 YNNKEL (reference sequence). This CDR3 is CASSQAQGAPYEQYF. DNA for the CDR3: TGTGCCAGCAGCCAAGCACAGGGGGCCCCCTACGAGCAGTACTTC.

The rearrangement uses TRBV10-3 and TRBJ1-4; D is unclear. V was shortened by 2 bases and J by 0 bases, with 10 bases between the two germline ends. Germline lookup yields CDR1 ENHRY and CDR2 SYGVKD. The CDR3 spans 16 residues. CDR3 nucleotide sequence: TGTGCCATCAGTGAGATGGACGGACCAACTAATGAAAAACTGTTTTTT. Its translation is CAISEMDGPTNEKLFF.